Detailed here is one TCR beta chain. The source of the sample is a study of blood T cell repertoires in COVID-19. Whole-study context: Resolution of symptoms, clearance, or two negative PCRs was present in recovered Cohort 3 donors. Samples came from the United States, Italy and Spain, spanning acute and convalescent COVID-19. Nucleic acid was either cDNA or gDNA, and it came from T cells, B-cell-depleted T cells, or PBMCs.

Participants, about 18 to 90 years old, spanned 25 or so US areas. Between the trimmed V and J ends, which lost 2 bases and 4 bases, there was a span of 5 bases. There are 12 residues in the CDR3. Germline CDR1 reads SGDLS; CDR2 reads YYNGEE. Sequencing used immunoSEQ multiplex PCR; TCRdb keeps in-frame clones, though not all of them. The table includes 250,000 to 300,000 clones, approximately 90% detected once. The sample consisted of PBMCs or T cells enriched from blood (not recorded which). The J gene is TRBJ2-3, the V gene TRBV9; D gene ambiguous. The TCR comes from a woman in her fifties or sixties in a cohort exposed to, infected with or recovered from COVID-19 (not recorded which). The chain's CDR3 is CASSVSADTQYF. The CDR3 DNA reads as TGTGCCAGCAGCGTTTCCGCAGATACGCAGTATTTT.